What follows are 7 T cell receptor beta chains derived from one specimen sequenced in a study of Graves' ophthalmopathy and Graves' hyperthyroidism. RNA served as the template for amplifying TCR beta CDR3 regions. HTBI primers were used in a first-round RT-PCR, which preceded a second-round multiplex PCR. Each CDR3 protein is one row after TCRdb ran MiXCR on the multiplex PCR reads. The sample lists about 1.1 million distinct CDR3 sequences; about 36% were seen once. Sequencing was done on a sample of peripheral blood or thyroid tissue (not recorded which). These receptors came from an adult man with Graves' hyperthyroidism.

The chain couples TRBV19 to TRBJ1-1; weak D call: TRBD1 (5 bases). Germline-derived CDR1 and CDR2 are LNHDA and SQIVND (reference sequence). Trimming took 3 bases from V and 6 from J, leaving 20 bases between them. The CDR3 runs to 16 residues. As DNA, the CDR3 is TGTGCCAGTAGTATGGAAGGTTGGGACGGGTGGTCTGAAGCTTTCTTT. Translation gives CASSMEGWDGWSEAFF.

The V call is TRBV28, the J call TRBJ1-1; D unclear. The CDR3 is made up of 16 amino acids. Germline CDR1 and CDR2: MDHEN and SYDVKM. Trimming took off 5 bases at V and 0 bases at J, with 16 bases between the two ends. The CDR3 DNA is TGTGCCAGCAGTCCACACGGGCTTACCATGAACACTGAAGCTTTCTTT. This codes for CASSPHGLTMNTEAFF.

The rearrangement joins TRBV7-8 to TRBJ2-7; D is undetermined. The CDR3 contains 14 residues. CDR1 and CDR2 (germline): SGHVS, FQNEAQ. Trimming cost V 1 base and J 3 bases, with 10 bases left between them. The CDR3 DNA reads TGTGCCAGCAGCTTAGTGGAAGGTCGCTACGAGCAGTACTTC. It yields the protein CASSLVEGRYEQYF.

This clonotype was seen a few times. The chain recombines TRBV20-1 with TRBJ1-2, with unresolved D. Germline V gene lookup returns CDR1 DFQATT and CDR2 SNEGSKA (reference sequence). V was cut by 6 bases and J by 0 bases, with 20 bases left in between. The CDR3 has 16 amino acids. In DNA form, the CDR3 reads TGCAGTGCGCCTACTGGACGGGTAACAACTAACTATGGCTACACCTTC. Encoded protein: CSAPTGRVTTNYGYTF.

This clonotype appeared many times. This sequence joins TRBV7-8 and TRBJ2-5; D is ambiguous. With 2 bases removed from V and 1 base from J, the gap between germline ends came to 11 bases. The CDR3 extends over 15 amino acids. CDR1 SGHVS and CDR2 FQNEAQ come from the germline V gene. CDR3 region: CASSLIPSRQETQYF. The DNA for the CDR3 is TGTGCCAGCAGCTTAATCCCTTCTCGCCAAGAGACCCAGTACTTC.

In its sample, this clonotype was seen a few times. The genes are TRBV4-2 and TRBJ2-2; D gene ambiguous. The germline V gene encodes CDR1 LGHNA and CDR2 YNFKEQ. CDR3 length: 15 residues. V dropped 0 bases and J dropped 11 bases, with 16 bases sitting between them. The CDR3 region has the DNA TGTGCCAGCAGCCAAGATGGCCCTACGCCGTTCGAGCTGTTTTTT. This translates into CASSQDGPTPFELFF.

In this sample, this clonotype turned up many times. The CDR3 loop is CASSLASWDTEAFF. For the CDR3, the DNA is TGTGCCAGCAGCTTGGCATCGTGGGACACTGAAGCTTTCTTT. The chain uses TRBV5-6 and TRBJ1-1; no clear D gene. The CDR3 length is 14 residues. Germline V gives CDR1 SGHDT, CDR2 YYEEEE. Trimming stripped 0 bases from V and 3 bases from J, with 9 bases between.